This TCR beta chain is drawn from a study of metastatic and nonmetastatic thyroid tumors (dated by TCRdb to the early 2020s). About the full investigation: Repertoires were compared across peripheral blood and tumor or nodule tissue samples from malignant and benign thyroid patients. The paper's findings and limits, for the study overall: In both blood and tumor samples, malignant tumors were reported to have significantly higher TCR beta diversity than benign nodules.

As regards this clone: Its recognized antigen is unknown. Per-base quality was not reported, and no clone a single base away is much larger than it.

Unmatched junction bases come to 9, with V trimmed by 4 bases and J by 7 bases. Per the germline V gene, MNHNS is the CDR1 and SASEGT is the CDR2. The CDR3 covers 15 residues, taking in both the cysteine and the phenylalanine. The only DNA kept is the CDR3, 45 bases in frame from the first base. No patient had received any treatment before thyroid surgery. Using T-cell receptor beta sequencing, the study looked back at clinical samples from patients collected from 2012 to 2018. The library came from PCR. Sequencing was performed on an Illumina HiSeq 4000. High-throughput sequencing was used to profile the TCR beta-chain CDR3 region of each patient. In the source study's methods: Drawing on CDR3 differences between clinicopathological groups, the researchers built a classifier meant to tell apart patients with distant-metastatic papillary thyroid cancer. The Shannon index was used to assess repertoire diversity, and the Morisita-Horn index was used to assess tumor-blood repertoire similarity. TCRdb handled the public reads itself, with Q25 trimming in fastp and clone calling in MiXCR, and kept productive beta chains. In this record, the V and J calls reflect TCRdb's handling and not the investigators' own analysis. A total of approximately 44,000 clones appear in this sample, 28% of them only once. The ten most abundant clones make up 9.9% of the sample.

The sequenced sample was blood. Recombination connected TRBV6-1 to TRBJ2-7, and 11 junction bases match TRBD1. The sequence came from a male donor with papillary thyroid cancer or a benign thyroid nodule (not recorded which). Some clones in this sample may be carry-over from other donors' samples. This receptor has the CDR3 CASSAHPGTGGEQYF. The sequence in DNA is TGTGCCAGCAGTGCCCATCCCGGGACAGGGGGTGAGCAGTACTTC.